Shown below are 30 T cell receptor beta chains from a single sample sequenced in a study of shared clonotypes between healthy human individuals. Terminally differentiated effector memory CD45RA+ cells were left out of the naive CD8 fraction, which was CD45RO-negative and positively selected for CCR7. Sequencing was performed with immunoSEQ multiplex PCR; in TCRdb, only in-frame clones are kept and a portion is missing. The repertoire includes about 2.1 million clones, roughly 95% of them detected once, and around 1.7% sits in the top ten. Sequencing was carried out using naive CD8+ T cells from PBMCs. Receptors were obtained from a man between 18 and 35 years old in good health. Some clones in this sample may be carry-over from other donors' samples.

The chain recombines TRBV4-1 with TRBJ2-3, with D unresolved. Deletions cut 3 bases from V and 0 bases from J, with 16 bases between. The CDR3 loop spans 17 amino acids. The germline CDR1 and CDR2 sequences are MGHRA and YSYEKL. Here the CDR3 reads CASSHYKTTTSTDTQYF. CDR3 bases: TGCGCCAGCAGCCACTACAAAACTACCACTAGCACAGATACGCAGTATTTT.

This clone was seen a single time. The chain combines TRBV7-9 with TRBJ1-4, with unresolved D. Trimming left V 5 bases short and J 7 bases short, with 11 bases between. Germline V gives CDR1 SEHNR, CDR2 FQNEAQ (reference sequence). This CDR3 is 13 amino acids long. The CDR3 loop is CASSPPGGEKLFF. The DNA for the CDR3 is TGTGCCAGCAGCCCCCCGGGTGGTGAAAAACTGTTTTTT.

This rearrangement joins TRBV30 to TRBJ2-7; a weak D match, TRBD2 (6 bases). The CDR3 sequence is 12 residues long. The V and J ends lost 3 bases and 4 bases respectively, with 10 bases between them. CDR1 and CDR2 (germline): GTSNPN, SVGIG (reference sequence). The CDR3 reads CAWSGRGYEQYF. DNA of the CDR3: TGTGCCTGGAGCGGACGGGGGTACGAGCAGTACTTC.

The chain recombines TRBV5-8 with TRBJ2-2; 7 bases fit TRBD2. Germline values: CDR1 SGHTS, CDR2 YDEGEE. J lost 4 bases, V lost 0 bases, and 3 bases had no gene match. This CDR3 spans 15 amino acids. The CDR3 nucleotides read TGTGCCAGCAGCTTGGGAGGCGGGAGCACCGGGGAGCTGTTTTTT. Translation gives CASSLGGGSTGELFF.

This clone was seen only a few times. The rearrangement joins TRBV4-3 to TRBJ2-6, with TRBD2 as a possible D gene (6 bases). V shed 6 bases and J shed 0 bases, with 21 bases lying between them. The CDR3 spans 19 residues. Germline CDR1 LGHNA, CDR2 YSLEER. The DNA for the CDR3 is TGCGCCAGCAGTAAAGCAATCGGGCTAGCGTTCTCTGGGGCCAACGTCCTGACTTTC. Protein product: CASSKAIGLAFSGANVLTF.

The CDR3 sequence is CASSSGSGEQYF. CDR3 DNA sequence: TGTGCCAGCAGCTCAGGATCGGGCGAGCAGTACTTC. This chain uses TRBV13 with TRBJ2-7; D uncertain. The germline V and J ends were trimmed by 4 bases and 6 bases, with 10 bases remaining between them. This CDR3 comprises 12 residues. Germline CDR1 reads PRHDT; CDR2 reads FYEKMQ (reference sequence). Supplemented by reference TRBV13 and TRBJ2-7, the full variable domain reads AAGVIQSPRHLIKEKRETATLKCYPIPRHDTVYWYQQGPGQDPQFLISFYEKMQSDKGSIPDRFSAQQFSDYHSELNMSSLELGDSALYFCASSSGSGEQYFGPGTRLTVT.

The chain carries TRBV27 and TRBJ2-5; either TRBD1 or TRBD2 may supply D (5 bases each). Germline lookup yields CDR1 MNHEY and CDR2 SMNVEV (reference sequence). Trimming removed 7 bases from V and 2 bases from J, with 14 bases in between. The CDR3 length is 14 residues. CDR3 region: CASTSRDGQETQYF. The CDR3 DNA is TGTGCCAGCACCTCTCGGGACGGTCAAGAGACCCAGTACTTC.

J is TRBJ2-7 and V is TRBV5-1; 16 nucleotides align to TRBD2. CDR1 and CDR2 (germline): SGHRS, YFSETQ. The CDR3 loop spans 16 amino acids. V trimming: 2 bases; J trimming: 7 bases; junction bases outside the gene matches: 6. The DNA for the CDR3 is TGCGCCAGCAGCTTAGGGACTAGCGGGAGGGCGTGGGAGCAGTACTTC. Its protein product is CASSLGTSGRAWEQYF.

The chain recombines TRBV4-1 with TRBJ1-2; TRBD1 might be the D (6 bases). V dropped 0 bases and J dropped 7 bases, with 15 bases sitting between them. The length of the CDR3 is 15 residues. Germline V gene data show CDR1 as MGHRA and CDR2 as YSYEKL. The CDR3 region has the DNA TGCGCCAGCAGCCAAGATTTAGTGGGGGCACCTGGCTACACCTTC. This codes for CASSQDLVGAPGYTF.

This clone was seen a single time. This chain uses TRBV2 with TRBJ1-5; possibly TRBD1 for D (5 bases). Deletions cut 3 bases from V and 5 bases from J, with 14 bases between. Germline lookup yields CDR1 SNHLY and CDR2 FYNNEI. The CDR3 is made up of 15 amino acids. The CDR3 DNA reads TGTGCCAGCAGTGACTCAGGGTCCCCCTATCAGCCCCAGCATTTT. Translated, it gives CASSDSGSPYQPQHF. Supplemented by reference TRBV2 and TRBJ1-5, the full variable domain reads EPEVTQTPSHQVTQMGQEVILRCVPISNHLYFYWYRQILGQKVEFLVSFYNNEISEKSEIFDDQFSVERPDGSNFTLKIRSTKLEDSAMYFCASSDSGSPYQPQHFGDGTRLSIL.

Regarding this clone: The sample carries other DNA sequences with the same CDR3. The J gene is TRBJ2-7, the V gene TRBV7-9; D is unclear. CDR1 and CDR2 from the germline V gene are SEHNR and FQNEAQ (reference sequence). V gave up 5 bases and J gave up 3 bases, with 11 bases separating them. The CDR3 has 13 amino acids. The CDR3 sequence is CASSSRVGYEQYF. The CDR3 DNA is TGTGCCAGCAGCAGCCGGGTGGGCTACGAGCAGTACTTC.

The chain recombines TRBV30 with TRBJ1-4, with D tentatively TRBD1 (6 bases). V was shortened by 2 bases and J by 7 bases, with 14 bases between the two germline ends. Germline V gene lookup returns CDR1 GTSNPN and CDR2 SVGIG (reference sequence). The CDR3 has 14 amino acids. As DNA, the CDR3 is TGTGCCTGGAGTCTTAGGGGGAGGGTTGAAAAACTGTTTTTT. Its translation is CAWSLRGRVEKLFF.

The chain recombines TRBV5-1 with TRBJ1-1, with D uncertain. Germline V CDR1 and CDR2: SGHRS, YFSETQ. The CDR3 is made up of 13 amino acids. V shed 4 bases and J shed 0 bases, with 7 bases lying between them. CDR3 in amino acids: CASSQRVNTEAFF. CDR3 sequence (DNA): TGCGCCAGCAGCCAGAGGGTGAACACTGAAGCTTTCTTT.

With respect to this clone: Other DNA sequences in the sample encode the same CDR3. The chain uses TRBV28 and TRBJ1-1; D is possibly TRBD1 (5 bases). V shed 3 bases and J shed 5 bases, with 10 bases lying between them. Germline V gene data show CDR1 as MDHEN and CDR2 as SYDVKM. This CDR3 region has 13 residues. DNA of the CDR3: TGTGCCAGCAGTTTTCAGGGAAGTACTGAAGCTTTCTTT. Residues: CASSFQGSTEAFF.

The chain is built from TRBV10-2 and TRBJ1-3; perhaps TRBD1 as D (5 bases). Per germline, CDR1 WSHSY and CDR2 SAAADI. Trimming stripped 2 bases from V and 4 bases from J, with 15 bases between. The CDR3 is made up of 16 amino acids. CDR3 DNA: TGCGCCAGCAGTGAGGGACAAAAGCGTTCAGGAAACACCATATATTTT. Translating it yields CASSEGQKRSGNTIYF.

The chain carries TRBV5-6 and TRBJ2-7; D may be TRBD1 or TRBD2 (5 bases each). Between the trimmed V and J ends, which lost 1 base and 6 bases, there was a span of 8 bases. Germline-derived CDR1 and CDR2 are SGHDT and YYEEEE. There are 12 residues in the CDR3. The CDR3 DNA sequence: TGTGCCAGCAGCTTGCTGGGACCCGAGCAGTACTTC. Protein: CASSLLGPEQYF.

V and J are TRBV5-1 and TRBJ2-2, with 8 bases aligning to TRBD1. This CDR3 is 15 amino acids long. CDR1 SGHRS and CDR2 YFSETQ come from the germline V gene. Trimming took 4 bases from V and 1 from J; bases not matched to a gene: 3. CDR3 bases: TGCGCCAGCAGCCGCGGGACAGGGAACACCGGGGAGCTGTTTTTT. Residues: CASSRGTGNTGELFF. Combining the CDR3 with reference TRBV5-1 and TRBJ2-2 gives the whole variable domain KAGVTQTPRYLIKTRGQQVTLSCSPISGHRSVSWYQQTPGQGLQFLFEYFSETQRNKGNFPGRFSGRQFSNSRSEMNVSTLELGDSALYLCASSRGTGNTGELFFGEGSRLTVL.

V usage is TRBV7-8 and J usage is TRBJ1-1, with TRBD1 matching over 8 bases. Germline V lookup: CDR1 SGHVS, CDR2 FQNEAQ. The CDR3 runs 14 residues. J lost 5 bases, V lost 5 bases, and 7 bases had no gene match. The CDR3 DNA reads as TGTGCCAGCAGCCCCAGGGGGCTTGGGACTGAAGCTTTCTTT. Amino acid sequence: CASSPRGLGTEAFF. The whole variable domain, remainder taken from reference TRBV7-8 and TRBJ1-1, is GAGVSQSPRYKVAKRGQDVALRCDPISGHVSLFWYQQALGQGPEFLTYFQNEAQLDKSGLPSDRFFAERPEGSVSTLKIQRTQQEDSAVYLCASSPRGLGTEAFFGQGTRLTVV.

This chain joins TRBV6-5 and TRBJ2-2; 8 bases agree with TRBD2. Germline CDR1 is MNHEY and CDR2 is SVGAGI. V shed 10 bases, J shed 3 bases, and the junction held 4 bases outside the gene matches. This CDR3 has 13 amino acids. The CDR3 loop is CATRGGHTGELFF. The DNA for the CDR3 is TGTGCCACCCGGGGGGGGCACACCGGGGAGCTGTTTTTT.

V is TRBV7-2 and J is TRBJ2-7; D call uncertain. The germline gives CDR1 SGHTA, CDR2 FQGNSA. V was shortened by 4 bases and J by 2 bases, with 15 bases between the two germline ends. This CDR3 comprises 15 residues. CDR3 residues: CASSSGLGTTYEQYF. In DNA, the CDR3 is TGTGCCAGCAGCTCGGGTCTCGGTACCACCTACGAGCAGTACTTC.

V usage is TRBV28 and J usage is TRBJ1-2; a weak D match, TRBD1 (5 bases). Germline V CDR1 and CDR2: MDHEN, SYDVKM. Trimming stripped 3 bases from V and 7 bases from J, with 15 bases between. The CDR3 totals 14 residues. The DNA for the CDR3 is TGTGCCAGCAGTTTTTCTCAGGGTGCAGCTGGCTACACCTTC. This codes for CASSFSQGAAGYTF.

The CDR3 reads CASSQDSFGTRAVGELFF. DNA for the CDR3: TGCGCCAGCAGCCAAGATTCTTTCGGGACTAGGGCGGTCGGGGAGCTGTTTTTT. The rearrangement joins TRBV4-3 to TRBJ2-2, with 8 bases matching TRBD2. The germline gives CDR1 LGHNA, CDR2 YSLEER. CDR3 length: 18 residues. V lost 0 bases to trimming and J lost 7 bases; unmatched junction nucleotides: 13.

The J gene is TRBJ1-1, the V gene TRBV10-3; TRBD1 matches at 7 bases. CDR3 size: 15 residues. With 0 bases clipped from V and 5 bases from J, the junction kept 6 bases outside the gene matches. The germline CDR1 and CDR2 sequences are ENHRY and SYGVKD. The CDR3 sequence is CAISESPDRSTEAFF. CDR3 coding DNA: TGTGCCATCAGTGAGTCTCCGGACAGGTCAACTGAAGCTTTCTTT.

The chain uses TRBV6-5 and TRBJ2-3; 7 bases align to TRBD2. The CDR3 loop spans 14 amino acids. Germline CDR1 and CDR2: MNHEY and SVGAGI. Trimming removed 7 bases from V and 4 bases from J; junction bases left unmatched: 8. The CDR3 loop is CASNSGGAADTQYF. For the CDR3, the DNA is TGTGCCAGCAACTCGGGGGGTGCCGCAGATACGCAGTATTTT.

The gene calls are TRBV28 and TRBJ1-1; D gene unclear. This CDR3 has 11 residues. Looked up from germline, CDR1 is MDHEN and CDR2 is SYDVKM. Trimming removed 2 bases at V and 8 bases at J, with 6 bases between. The CDR3 nucleotides read TGTGCCAGCAGTTTACAGCTGGAAGCTTTCTTT. Protein product: CASSLQLEAFF.

The sample holds one count of this clone. The chain combines TRBV7-2 with TRBJ1-2; D is perhaps TRBD1 (6 bases). V gave up 5 bases and J gave up 8 bases, with 18 bases separating them. The CDR3 totals 14 residues. Germline lookup yields CDR1 SGHTA and CDR2 FQGNSA. DNA of the CDR3: TGTGCCAGCAGCCCGGTCACAGGGACGTACGGCTACACCTTC. It translates to CASSPVTGTYGYTF.

In its sample, this clone was seen once. The chain joins TRBV11-2 to TRBJ2-3; 8 nucleotides align to TRBD2. The length of the CDR3 is 17 residues. Germline V lookup: CDR1 SGHAT, CDR2 FQNNGV. Trimming at V came to 3 bases and at J to 4 bases, leaving 12 bases not matched to a gene. CDR3 DNA sequence: TGTGCCAGCAGCTTCAGGGCAGCAACGGGGGGGGCAGATACGCAGTATTTT. Amino acid sequence: CASSFRAATGGADTQYF.

The chain recombines TRBV27 with TRBJ2-7, with D perhaps given as TRBD1 or TRBD2 (5 bases each). V lost 5 bases, J lost 3 bases, and 17 bases lay in between. Germline CDR1 and CDR2: MNHEY and SMNVEV (reference sequence). The CDR3 spans 15 residues. The CDR3: CASSLRDGHLYEQYF. Here the CDR3 DNA reads TGTGCCAGCAGTCTACGGGACGGACACCTCTACGAGCAGTACTTC.

About this clone: Other nucleotide sequences from this sample produce the same CDR3. The chain recombines TRBV19 with TRBJ1-2; D unclear. CDR3 size: 12 residues. Trimming pared 3 bases from V and 8 bases from J, leaving 10 bases between. Germline assignment: CDR1 LNHDA and CDR2 SQIVND (reference sequence). The CDR3 loop reads CASSIGAGGYTF. DNA of the CDR3: TGTGCCAGTAGTATTGGAGCGGGGGGCTACACCTTC.

A single count supports this clone. The chain links TRBV5-4 to TRBJ2-3; D not certain. The CDR3 extends over 15 amino acids. The V end lost 2 bases, the J end lost 0 bases, and 10 bases lay between the germline ends. Germline V CDR1 and CDR2: SGHNT, YYREEE (reference sequence). CDR3 DNA sequence: TGTGCCAGCAGCTTTTTAGACATGAGCACAGATACGCAGTATTTT. It encodes CASSFLDMSTDTQYF.